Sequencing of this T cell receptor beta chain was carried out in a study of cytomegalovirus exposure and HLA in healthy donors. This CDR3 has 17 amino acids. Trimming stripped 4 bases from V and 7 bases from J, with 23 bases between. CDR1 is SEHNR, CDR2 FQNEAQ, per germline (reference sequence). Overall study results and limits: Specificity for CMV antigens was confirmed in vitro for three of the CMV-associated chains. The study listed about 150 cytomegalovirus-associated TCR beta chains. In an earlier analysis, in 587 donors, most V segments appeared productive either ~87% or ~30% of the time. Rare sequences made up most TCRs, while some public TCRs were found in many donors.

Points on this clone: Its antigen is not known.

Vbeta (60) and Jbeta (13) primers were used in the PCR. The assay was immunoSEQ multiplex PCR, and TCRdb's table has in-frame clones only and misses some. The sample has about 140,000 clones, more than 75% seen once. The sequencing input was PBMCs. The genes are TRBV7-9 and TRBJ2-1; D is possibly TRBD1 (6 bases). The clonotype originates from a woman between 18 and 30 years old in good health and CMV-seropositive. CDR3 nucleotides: TGTGCCAGCAGCTCCGACCCGAGGGGGTTTTTGGCGAATGAGCAGTTCTTC. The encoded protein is CASSSDPRGFLANEQFF.